What follows describes a single T cell receptor beta chain. Only a few counts were recorded for this clone. Its cognate antigen has yet to be identified. The input lacks base qualities; no much larger clone sits a single base away. The cohort comprised some 730 healthy bone marrow donors. At the time of sampling, all cohort members were nominally healthy, though unrecorded immune exposures were likely present. The donor was CMV seronegative and belonged to the group of more than 300 seronegative cohort members. A peripheral blood sample was collected from each donor, and TCR beta sequencing was performed on peripheral blood mononuclear cells. Genomic DNA was extracted from the blood cell samples with the Qiagen DNeasy Blood Extraction Kit. The data stem from a study of cytomegalovirus exposure and HLA in healthy donors (dated by TCRdb to the late 2010s). For context, the study as a whole: An earlier analysis of more than 550 of the donors reported about 300 Gb of sequence data and 90 million to 120 million unique TCR beta sequences obtained from about 179 million T cells. An early release that covered about 600 HLA-typed donors contained approximately 300 gigabases of sequencing data and 85 million to 100 million unique TCR sequences. Among the roughly 400 genotyped donors, about 85% belonged to the genetic ancestry cluster associated with self-reported Caucasian donors. The study was designed to test whether signatures of past pathogen exposure could be identified by cataloging public T cell receptors. The study profiled the T cell repertoires of about 720 subjects by immunosequencing and related them to cytomegalovirus serostatus. In addition to the first cohort of 666 subjects, a separate validation cohort of 120 different subjects was used. High-throughput TCR immunosequencing, statistical association of individual TCRs with disease status, and machine learning were combined to predict cytomegalovirus infection status. A later analysis re-examined previously published TCR beta repertoires from more than 550 donors and added high-resolution HLA genotyping to investigate patterns of TCR occurrence. The later analysis used no new phenotypic data to find candidate immune exposures, relying instead on TCR beta sequences and their occurrence across donors. In an earlier analysis of around 540 of the donors, high-throughput TCR beta sequencing was used to judge whether each TCR beta V gene segment behaved as functional or pseudogenic. Donor age, sex, ethnicity and CMV serostatus were collected together with the repertoire data. A later genetic analysis took genome-wide SNP genotypes for about 55% of the roughly 670 donors and used that subset as a discovery cohort. Every repertoire in the discovery cohort had been generated on one and the same sequencing platform. Class I and class II HLA loci were covered by the typing at four-digit resolution. Typing coverage differed by locus: A, B, C, DRB1 and DQB1 were typed in about 620-630 donors, DQA1 in about 560, DPA1 in around 580, and DPB1 in just under 490. Four or five DR-DQ haplotypes were treated as single units for association and clustering because of strong linkage in the cohort. On average, 235,054 unique TCR beta nucleotide sequences were sequenced per donor among a few hundred genotyped donors of the cohort, with roughly 19% of those sequences being non-productive.

What the work shows at the level of the full study, not this receptor alone: It was suggested by the authors that the approach could potentially be generalized to other disease states and immunological phenotypes. In both the original and validation cohorts, the classifier was reported to diagnose cytomegalovirus status with high specificity and sensitivity. An earlier analysis of some 590 of the donors showed that most TCR beta V segments appeared in productive rearrangements either about 87% or about 30% of the time, which broadly matched IMGT annotations. The 87-base-pair reads could not distinguish some IMGT-functional V segments, including TRBV6-2 and TRBV6-3, so those segments were excluded. Because counts were too low, some 16 rarely observed V segments, including chromosome 9 orphons, were excluded from the earlier analysis of 587 of the donors. Because some donors lacked HLA typing at each locus, the association tests relied only on the typed subset. Compared with the roughly 600-donor mean, donors in an Asian-associated ancestry cluster had fewer N-insertions in productive TCRs, according to a later genetic analysis. A total of 150 to 200 TCR beta chains were listed by the study as associated with cytomegalovirus. A further reported finding was that TCR beta sequences accurately predicted the HLA-A and HLA-B alleles for most subjects in the first cohort. While some public TCRs were present in many individuals, most TCR sequences turned up only very rarely across donors. A group of highly shared sequence variants was considered likely to be a technical artifact of the sequencing pipeline. In a later analysis, several top co-occurrence clusters were reported to appear linked to parvovirus B19, influenza, CMV and Epstein-Barr virus. The presence/absence analyses assumed that sequencing depth was roughly uniform across donors, and that assumption may not be true. Compared with equally common non-associated chains, HLA-associated TCR beta chains in a later analysis were more clonally expanded and had lower generation probabilities. This cohort had only TCR beta chains sequenced, and the lack of alpha or paired-chain data limited which features could be detected. In vitro tests confirmed that a few of the cytomegalovirus-associated TCR beta chains recognize cytomegalovirus antigens. A later genetic analysis associated a missense DCLRE1C variant with V-gene and J-gene trimming of TCR beta chains, and an independent cohort replicated the association. When HLA alleles, especially DR and DQ, strongly co-occurred, TCR associations were difficult to assign to individual alleles. A later analysis found that TCR association rates varied across HLA loci, with DRB1 alleles showing the most associated TCRs and HLA-C alleles the fewest. In a later analysis, most CMV-associated TCR beta chains were found to appear HLA-restricted, with HLA associations seemingly driven largely by CMV exposure. Linkage disequilibrium might explain the correlated functional status among segregating V segments, but an unknown experimental factor could not be excluded. Specific HLA alleles were associated with about 17,000 TCR beta sequences at a false discovery rate of 0.05 in a later analysis. For the cohort, immune exposure information was limited to CMV serostatus.

Libraries were prepared through the immunoSEQ multiplex PCR assay. A mixture of 60 forward primers for TCR Vbeta segments and 13 reverse primers for TCR Jbeta segments was used in the multiplex PCR. A multiplex PCR assay on genomic DNA amplified the CDR3 region of rearranged TCR beta genes. The amplified TCR beta libraries were sequenced on the Illumina HiSeq System as 87-base-pair reads. The authors' analysis ran thus. Across the roughly 670 repertoires, a later analysis counted approximately 83 million unique TCR beta chains, 9.5 million to 13 million of which were shared by at least two donors. A nearest-neighbor algorithm error-corrected the raw reads and collapsed the reads into unique sequences, merging closely related sequences to remove PCR and sequencing errors. V, D and J gene segments were assigned by aligning CDR3 sequences to IMGT reference sequences. Each retained sequence needed at least a six-nucleotide match to both a V gene segment and a J gene segment. Rearrangements were classified as productive when the CDR3 lacked stop codons and remained in frame with V and J, and all other rearrangements were classified as non-productive. CDR3 was defined according to IMGT convention as the region running from the second conserved V-encoded cysteine to the conserved J-encoded phenylalanine. The earlier analysis of 587 of the donors excluded any sequence lacking an unambiguous match to a single V gene segment. An earlier analysis of 587 of the donors called V segments functional above 56.7% productive rearrangements and segregating when the between-donor standard deviation exceeded 5%. A statistical classification framework was developed to diagnose cytomegalovirus status using the catalog of TCR beta chain sequences. V and J gene assignment, in a later analysis, came from comparing TCR nucleotide sequences with IMGT/GENE-DB human TR gene sequences. Using the TCRdist pipeline, a later analysis assigned CDR3 sequences along with most-parsimonious VDJ recombination scenarios. A later analysis defined each TCR beta chain by its CDR3 amino acid sequence plus V-gene family, and excluded reads lacking a unique V-gene family. In a later analysis, several hundred highly shared, low-generation-probability nucleotide sequences were removed to address suspected cross-contamination and a sequencing artifact. In a later analysis, a clonal expansion index for each public chain was calculated from normalized within-repertoire ranks of inferred template counts. In a later analysis, generation probabilities were computed using a VDJ recombination model fitted to out-of-frame rearrangements, and the results were checked against IGoR. Hypergeometric tests were used in a later analysis to score TCR-TCR, TCR-HLA and TCR-CMV co-occurrence, with a repertoire-size bias correction applied to the TCR pairs. In a later analysis, false discovery rates were estimated by permuting HLA or CMV assignments 20 times. A later analysis grouped co-occurring TCRs with DBSCAN, adding TCRdist sequence similarity when clustering within HLA-allele-positive subsets. Co-occurrence clustering excluded repertoires with fewer than 30,000 or more than 120,000 public chains, plus five with anomalous nucleotide sharing. TCRdb retrieved this table from immuneACCESS and kept in-frame rearrangements only. Not all clones are present; in checked studies, unresolved V genes account for under half, and no reason is known for the remainder. The V and J calls and clone size come from that table; D and trimming were worked out from the DNA. Present in this sample are about 120,000 clones, roughly 9% of which were seen just once. Around 3% of the sample comes from the top ten.

V sheds 1 base and J sheds 3 bases, leaving 10 bases between their ends. Inclusive of the bounding cysteine and phenylalanine, the CDR3 is 14 residues long. Only the CDR3 portion is preserved as DNA: 42 bases, with reading frame beginning at the first base. Per the germline V gene (reference sequence), MNHEY is the CDR1 and SMNVEV is the CDR2. Sample: PBMCs. This chain joins TRBV27 to TRBJ2-7, with TRBD1 as a weak D call on 6 bases. The TCR sequence derives from a man younger than 40 in good health and CMV-seronegative. The nucleotide sequence is TGTGCCAGCAGTTTATTGGCCAGGGGCTACGAGCAGTACTTC. The resulting protein is CASSLLARGYEQYF.